The 20 T cell receptor beta chains presented below share a single source sample, sequenced in a study of CD8+ T cells in alopecia areata. This sample's treatment: oral pan-JAK inhibitor, 5-10 mg twice daily. Extraction and reverse transcription of RNA yielded cDNA as the sequencing template. Data came from immunoSEQ multiplex PCR; TCRdb stores just in-frame clones and leaves some out. The sample shows tens of thousands of clones, around two thirds of them seen only once. The sequencing used CD8+ T cells sorted from blood, collected at week 24, from a patient treated with tofacitinib. The receptors were gathered from a human donor with alopecia areata.

A single count supports this clone. This sequence joins TRBV4-3 and TRBJ2-5; 8 nucleotides agree with TRBD2. V shed 2 bases and J 2 bases; nucleotides not matched to a gene: 4. Germline V gives CDR1 LGHNA, CDR2 YSLEER. The CDR3 length is 15 residues. This CDR3 reads CASSQHRGGQETQYF. For the CDR3, the DNA is TGCGCCAGCAGCCAACATCGGGGGGGGCAAGAGACCCAGTACTTC.

The chain is built from TRBV27 and TRBJ2-7; perhaps TRBD2 as D (6 bases). V was trimmed by 4 bases and J by 2 bases, leaving 12 bases between them. CDR3 length: 14 residues. Germline V gene sequence: CDR1 MNHEY, CDR2 SMNVEV (reference sequence). CDR3 residues: CASSWGGTTYEQYF. DNA for the CDR3: TGTGCCAGCAGTTGGGGCGGGACGACCTACGAGCAGTACTTC.

This chain's CDR3 is CASRRGRGSDTQYF. The CDR3 DNA sequence: TGTGCCAGCAGACGGGGACGTGGGTCAGATACGCAGTATTTT. The chain has TRBV5-4 and TRBJ2-3; D tentatively reads TRBD1 or TRBD2 (5 bases each). CDR3 length: 14 residues. Germline lookup yields CDR1 SGHNT and CDR2 YYREEE (reference sequence). The V end was cut by 5 bases, the J end by 4 bases, with 14 bases between.

The chain employs TRBV7-9 and TRBJ1-2; 9 bases align to TRBD1. J was trimmed by 6 bases and V by 8 bases; bases with no gene match: 13. Germline V CDR1 and CDR2: SEHNR, FQNEAQ (reference sequence). The CDR3 totals 15 residues. CDR3 residues: CASRQRQGVRDGYTF. The CDR3 DNA reads TGTGCCAGCCGACAGCGACAGGGGGTTAGAGATGGCTACACCTTC.

This chain joins TRBV4-3 and TRBJ1-2; 7 positions agree with TRBD1. The trim removed 2 bases at V and 4 bases at J, leaving 7 bases unmatched. The CDR3 covers 15 residues. CDR1 is LGHNA and CDR2 is YSLEER in the germline V gene. CDR3 residues: CASSQISQGVYGYTF. In DNA, the CDR3 is TGCGCCAGCAGCCAAATATCGCAGGGGGTCTATGGCTACACCTTC.

The rearrangement joins TRBV9 to TRBJ2-7, with TRBD1 as a possible D gene (7 bases). The V end lost 3 bases, the J end lost 1 base, and 14 bases lay between the germline ends. The CDR3 contains 15 residues. Germline loops: CDR1 SGDLS, CDR2 YYNGEE. Written as DNA, the CDR3 is TGTGCCAGCAGCGCCGCGGGACAGCTTTCCTACGAGCAGTACTTC. Encoded protein: CASSAAGQLSYEQYF.

The chain carries TRBV19 and TRBJ2-3, with D perhaps being TRBD1 or TRBD2 (5 bases each). V gave up 7 bases and J gave up 6 bases, with 11 bases separating them. This CDR3 is 12 amino acids long. Germline lookup yields CDR1 LNHDA and CDR2 SQIVND (reference sequence). CDR3 in amino acids: CASTGDADTQYF. CDR3 sequence (DNA): TGTGCCAGTACCGGGGACGCGGATACGCAGTATTTT.

This chain joins TRBV27 and TRBJ2-3; no clear D gene. Trimming cost V 2 bases and J 2 bases, with 11 bases left between them. CDR1 and CDR2 (germline): MNHEY, SMNVEV (reference sequence). The CDR3 is 15 amino acids. The CDR3 is CASSLLGGDTDTQYF. CDR3 in DNA: TGTGCCAGCAGTTTACTGGGCGGAGACACAGATACGCAGTATTTT.

The DNA of the CDR3 is TGTGCCAGCAAAGGTGGGGGGCTGACCTCTGGAAACACCATATATTTT. The encoded protein is CASKGGGLTSGNTIYF. The genes are TRBV2 and TRBJ1-3, with D perhaps TRBD1 (6 bases). V lost 7 bases, J lost 0 bases, and 16 bases lay in between. This CDR3 spans 16 amino acids. The germline CDR1 and CDR2 sequences are SNHLY and FYNNEI. Full variable domain (outside the CDR3, taken from reference TRBV2 and TRBJ1-3): EPEVTQTPSHQVTQMGQEVILRCVPISNHLYFYWYRQILGQKVEFLVSFYNNEISEKSEIFDDQFSVERPDGSNFTLKIRSTKLEDSAMYFCASKGGGLTSGNTIYFGEGSWLTVV.

The chain recombines TRBV5-4 with TRBJ1-6; D is undetermined. The germline CDR1 and CDR2 sequences are SGHNT and YYREEE (reference sequence). The V end lost 3 bases, the J end lost 3 bases, and 16 bases lay between the germline ends. CDR3 size: 17 residues. The CDR3: CASSSGASGHYNSPLHF. CDR3 DNA: TGTGCCAGCAGCTCAGGAGCATCGGGCCACTATAATTCACCCCTCCACTTT.

This chain joins TRBV29-1 and TRBJ2-1, with D maybe TRBD2 (6 bases). The CDR3 spans 13 residues. The germline CDR1 and CDR2 sequences are SQVTM and ANQGSEA. V gave up 4 bases and J gave up 2 bases, with 9 bases separating them. CDR3 in amino acids: CSVGGGTYNEQFF. The CDR3 coding sequence is TGCAGCGTTGGCGGAGGGACCTACAATGAGCAGTTCTTC.

This clone was detected once. The chain uses TRBV28 and TRBJ2-7, with TRBD2 as a possible D gene (6 bases). Germline CDR1 reads MDHEN; CDR2 reads SYDVKM. Trimming removed 1 base from V and 4 bases from J, with 14 bases in between. The length of the CDR3 is 15 residues. The CDR3 DNA reads as TGTGCCAGCAGTTTATCCCGGGAGTCTCTGTACGAGCAGTACTTC. Its translation: CASSLSRESLYEQYF.

V is TRBV11-2 and J is TRBJ1-1; D is ambiguous. V was trimmed by 5 bases and J by 5 bases, leaving 6 bases between them. The CDR3 extends over 11 amino acids. The germline V gene encodes CDR1 SGHAT and CDR2 FQNNGV. The CDR3 DNA reads TGTGCCAGCAGCCTCGGAACTGAAGCTTTCTTT. Translating it yields CASSLGTEAFF.

V and J are TRBV27 and TRBJ2-7; 7 nucleotides align to TRBD1. CDR3 length: 16 residues. The V gene end was trimmed by 1 base and the J gene end by 2 bases; junction bases not matched to a gene: 8. In germline, CDR1 is MNHEY, CDR2 SMNVEV (reference sequence). CDR3 amino acids: CASSLFRQGPTYEQYF. In nucleotides, the CDR3 is TGTGCCAGCAGTTTATTTCGACAGGGTCCTACCTACGAGCAGTACTTC.

The CDR3 coding sequence is TGCGCCAGCAGCCAAGATAGTGGTACGATGACTCAAGAGACCCAGTACTTC. Translation: CASSQDSGTMTQETQYF. This chain uses TRBV4-1 with TRBJ2-5; D gene unclear. Germline V gives CDR1 MGHRA, CDR2 YSYEKL. V lost 0 bases and J lost 2, with 16 bases in between. This CDR3 is built from 17 residues.

The rearrangement uses TRBV6-5 and TRBJ2-3; D unresolved. Per the germline V gene, CDR1 is MNHEY and CDR2 is SVGAGI. The length of the CDR3 is 15 residues. V lost 6 bases to trimming and J lost 3 bases, with 16 bases between them. This chain's CDR3 is CASRPARVVTDTQYF. CDR3 DNA: TGTGCCAGCAGACCCGCCCGGGTTGTAACAGATACGCAGTATTTT.

The chain is built from TRBV7-2 and TRBJ2-5; the match to TRBD2 covers 11 bases. The CDR3 extends over 13 amino acids. Germline values: CDR1 SGHTA, CDR2 FQGNSA. The DNA for the CDR3 is TGTGCAGAACTAGCGGGAGCCCCAGAGACCCAGTACTTC. This gives the protein CAELAGAPETQYF.

A remark on this clone: The same CDR3 also results from other DNA sequences found in this sample. The rearrangement uses TRBV9 and TRBJ2-3; possible D gene TRBD2, 6 bases. This CDR3 has 14 amino acids. V lost 2 bases and J 2 bases, leaving 9 bases between the germline ends. Germline V gene data show CDR1 as SGDLS and CDR2 as YYNGEE. The CDR3 reads CASSVGSVTDTQYF. For the CDR3, the DNA is TGTGCCAGCAGCGTCGGGAGTGTCACAGATACGCAGTATTTT.

The gene calls are TRBV6-6 and TRBJ2-7; possibly TRBD2 for D (5 bases). The germline V gene has CDR1 MNHNY and CDR2 SVGAGI (reference sequence). The CDR3 has 13 residues. The V end was cut by 2 bases, the J end by 2 bases, with 7 bases between. The DNA for the CDR3 is TGTGCCAGCAGTTACGAGGGCGCCTACGAGCAGTACTTC. This codes for CASSYEGAYEQYF.

For the CDR3, the DNA is TGTGCCAGCAGAGGGGGGTACGAGCAGTACTTC. Translating it yields CASRGGYEQYF. The chain joins TRBV27 to TRBJ2-7, with D perhaps assigned TRBD1 or TRBD2 (6 bases each). Germline V gene sequence: CDR1 MNHEY, CDR2 SMNVEV (reference sequence). V was shortened by 6 bases and J by 4 bases, with 7 bases between the two germline ends. This CDR3 is built from 11 residues.